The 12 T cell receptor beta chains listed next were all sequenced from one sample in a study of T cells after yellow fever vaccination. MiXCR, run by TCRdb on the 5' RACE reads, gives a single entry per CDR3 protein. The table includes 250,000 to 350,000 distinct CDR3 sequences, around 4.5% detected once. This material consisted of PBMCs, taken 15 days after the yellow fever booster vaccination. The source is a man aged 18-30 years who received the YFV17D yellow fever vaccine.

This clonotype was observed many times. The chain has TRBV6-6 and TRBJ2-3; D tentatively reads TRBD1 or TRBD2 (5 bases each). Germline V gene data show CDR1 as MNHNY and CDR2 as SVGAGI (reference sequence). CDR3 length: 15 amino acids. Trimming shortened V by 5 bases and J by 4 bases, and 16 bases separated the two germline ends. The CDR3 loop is CASSPSGGFADTQYF. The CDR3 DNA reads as TGTGCCAGCAGTCCCTCTGGGGGTTTCGCAGATACGCAGTATTTT.

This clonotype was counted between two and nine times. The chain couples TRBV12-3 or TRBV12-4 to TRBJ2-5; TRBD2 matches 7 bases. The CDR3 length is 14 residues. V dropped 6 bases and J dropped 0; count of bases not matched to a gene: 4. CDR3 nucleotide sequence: TGTGCCAGCAGGGGGACTAACAACCAAGAGACCCAGTACTTC. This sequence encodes CASRGTNNQETQYF.

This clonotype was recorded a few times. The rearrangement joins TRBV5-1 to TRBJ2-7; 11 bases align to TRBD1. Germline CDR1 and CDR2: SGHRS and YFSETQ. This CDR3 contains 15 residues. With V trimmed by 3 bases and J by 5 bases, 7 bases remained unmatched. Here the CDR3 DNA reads TGCGCCAGCAGCTCAGGGACAGGGGGAACTAACGAGCAGTACTTC. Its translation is CASSSGTGGTNEQYF.

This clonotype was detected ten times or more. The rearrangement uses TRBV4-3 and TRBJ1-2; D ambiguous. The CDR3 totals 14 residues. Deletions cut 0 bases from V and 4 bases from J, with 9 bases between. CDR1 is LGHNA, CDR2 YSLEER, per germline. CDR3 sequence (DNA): TGCGCCAGCAGCCAAGATAGGTTAATCTATGGCTACACCTTC. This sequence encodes CASSQDRLIYGYTF.

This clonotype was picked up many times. The DNA for the CDR3 is TGCGCCAGCAGCTCAAAGACAGCGGAGACTGAAGCTTTCTTT. Encoded protein: CASSSKTAETEAFF. The chain employs TRBV5-1 and TRBJ1-1, with TRBD1 as a possible D gene (5 bases). The CDR3 sequence is 14 residues long. Germline V CDR1 and CDR2: SGHRS, YFSETQ. With 3 bases removed from V and 5 bases from J, the gap between germline ends came to 14 bases. The full variable domain, in which reference TRBV5-1 and TRBJ1-1 provide the parts outside the CDR3, is KAGVTQTPRYLIKTRGQQVTLSCSPISGHRSVSWYQQTPGQGLQFLFEYFSETQRNKGNFPGRFSGRQFSNSRSEMNVSTLELGDSALYLCASSSKTAETEAFFGQGTRLTVV.

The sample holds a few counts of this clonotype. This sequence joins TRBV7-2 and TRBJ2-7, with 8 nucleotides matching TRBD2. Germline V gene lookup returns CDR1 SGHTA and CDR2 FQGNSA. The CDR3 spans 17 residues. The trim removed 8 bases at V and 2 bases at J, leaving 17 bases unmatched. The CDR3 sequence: CASSRRRGVPKPYEQYF. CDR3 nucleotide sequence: TGTGCCAGCTCCAGGAGGCGGGGGGTGCCCAAGCCCTACGAGCAGTACTTC.

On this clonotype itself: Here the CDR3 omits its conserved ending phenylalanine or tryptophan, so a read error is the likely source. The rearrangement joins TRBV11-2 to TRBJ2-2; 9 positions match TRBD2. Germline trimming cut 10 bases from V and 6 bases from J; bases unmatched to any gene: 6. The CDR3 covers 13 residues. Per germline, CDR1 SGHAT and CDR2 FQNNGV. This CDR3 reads CATIQRGAGELFL. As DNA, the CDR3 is TGTGCCACCATACAGCGGGGGGCCGGGGAGCTGTTTCTT.

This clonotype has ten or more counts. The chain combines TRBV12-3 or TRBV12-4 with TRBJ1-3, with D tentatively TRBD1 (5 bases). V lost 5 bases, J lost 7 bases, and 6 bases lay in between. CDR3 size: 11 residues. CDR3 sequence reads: CASSPGNTIYF. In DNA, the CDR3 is TGTGCCAGCAGTCCAGGGAACACCATATATTTT.

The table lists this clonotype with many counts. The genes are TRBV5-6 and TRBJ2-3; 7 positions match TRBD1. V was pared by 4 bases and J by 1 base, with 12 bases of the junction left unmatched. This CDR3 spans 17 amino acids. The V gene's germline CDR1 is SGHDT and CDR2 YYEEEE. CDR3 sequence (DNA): TGTGCCAGCAGCCGCTCCCTCGCGACAGGGCGCACAGATACGCAGTATTTT. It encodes CASSRSLATGRTDTQYF.

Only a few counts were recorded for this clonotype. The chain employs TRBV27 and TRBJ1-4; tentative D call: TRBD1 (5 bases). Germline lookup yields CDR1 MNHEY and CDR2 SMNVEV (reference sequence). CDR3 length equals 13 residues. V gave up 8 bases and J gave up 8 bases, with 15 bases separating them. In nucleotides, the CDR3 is TGTGCCAGCTACGGAGGGGCTGCCGAAAAACTGTTTTTT. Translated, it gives CASYGGAAEKLFF.

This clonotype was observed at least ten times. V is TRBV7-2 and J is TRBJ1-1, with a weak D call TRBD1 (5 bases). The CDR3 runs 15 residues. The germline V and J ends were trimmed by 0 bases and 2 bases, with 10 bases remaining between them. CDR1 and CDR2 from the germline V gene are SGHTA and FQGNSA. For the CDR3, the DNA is TGTGCCAGCAGCTTAGCAATCGACAGAAACACTGAAGCTTTCTTT. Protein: CASSLAIDRNTEAFF.

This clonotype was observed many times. CDR3 region: CASSRVPGLVSTEQFF. The DNA of the CDR3 is TGCGCCAGCAGCCGCGTCCCGGGACTAGTTTCCACTGAGCAGTTCTTC. The V call is TRBV4-1, the J call TRBJ2-1; 8 bases match TRBD2. CDR3 length equals 16 residues. V lost 4 bases to trimming and J lost 9 bases; unmatched junction nucleotides: 14. The germline V gene encodes CDR1 MGHRA and CDR2 YSYEKL.